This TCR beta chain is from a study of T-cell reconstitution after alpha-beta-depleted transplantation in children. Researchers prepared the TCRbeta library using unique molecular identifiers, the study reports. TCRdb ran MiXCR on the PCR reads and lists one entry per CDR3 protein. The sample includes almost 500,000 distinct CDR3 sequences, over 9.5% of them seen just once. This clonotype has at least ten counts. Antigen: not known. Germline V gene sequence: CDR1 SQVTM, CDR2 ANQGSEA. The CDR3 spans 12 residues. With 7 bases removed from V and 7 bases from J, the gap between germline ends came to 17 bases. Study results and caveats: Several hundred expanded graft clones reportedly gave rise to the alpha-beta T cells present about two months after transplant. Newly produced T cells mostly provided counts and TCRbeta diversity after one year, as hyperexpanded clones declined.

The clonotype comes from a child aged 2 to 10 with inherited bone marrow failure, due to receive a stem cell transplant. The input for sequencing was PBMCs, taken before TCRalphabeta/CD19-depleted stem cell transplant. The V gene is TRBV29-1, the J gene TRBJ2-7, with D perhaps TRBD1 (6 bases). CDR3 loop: CSAGTNRVEQYF. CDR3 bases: TGCAGCGCGGGTACTAACAGGGTGGAGCAGTACTTC.